These 18 T cell receptor beta chains originate from one sample sequenced in a study of CD4 T cells in relation to SARS-CoV-2 and coronaviruses (dated by TCRdb to about 2021). CD4+ T cells from unexposed donors were collected before the COVID-19 pandemic (2011-2018). Following 10 days of culture, the EasySep CD4+ T cell isolation kit was used to isolate CD4+ T cells. The library was generated by the immunoSEQ multiplex PCR assay. This is the immuneACCESS table as TCRdb keeps it, with only in-frame sequences that have V and J called. A part of the clones is gone; compared with another copy, unresolved V genes explain less than half, and the rest is unexplained. The sample includes about 21,000 clones, with over 65% observed a single time. The top ten clonotypes cover roughly 17% of the sample. Their cognate antigens are unknown. The sequenced sample consisted of CD4+ T cells from PBMCs, cultured in vitro. Receptor source: a human donor in good health.

Only one count was recorded for this clone. This chain links TRBV5-8 with TRBJ1-2, with D unresolved. With 4 bases removed from V and 3 bases from J, the gap between germline ends came to 13 bases. Germline CDR1 reads SGHTS; CDR2 reads YDEGEE. The CDR3 consists of 14 residues. CDR3 DNA: TGTGCCAGCAGCCCGGGGTCGGCTTACTATGGCTACACCTTC. Protein sequence: CASSPGSAYYGYTF.

This clone came up a few times. This sequence joins TRBV6-5 and TRBJ2-7; 8 nucleotides line up with TRBD1. This CDR3 spans 15 amino acids. Germline CDR1 reads MNHEY; CDR2 reads SVGAGI. The V segment lost 6 bases and the J segment 3 bases; nucleotides outside the gene matches: 10. The CDR3 DNA reads TGTGCCAGCAGGAGGTCTCCGGACAGGGTCTACGAGCAGTACTTC. Translated, it gives CASRRSPDRVYEQYF.

The chain combines TRBV3-1 (or the pseudogene TRBV3-2) with TRBJ1-1; no reliable D call. Germline values: CDR1 LGHDT, CDR2 YNNKEL (reference sequence). V gave up 0 bases and J gave up 2 bases, with 10 bases separating them. The CDR3 has 15 amino acids. The CDR3 DNA sequence: TGTGCCAGCAGCCAAGACATAAAGATAAACACTGAAGCTTTCTTT. This encodes CASSQDIKINTEAFF.

The V and J genes are TRBV9 and TRBJ1-1, with a tentative D call TRBD1 (5 bases). CDR1 is SGDLS and CDR2 is YYNGEE in the germline V gene. This CDR3 has 16 amino acids. V lost 3 bases to trimming and J lost 5 bases, with 20 bases between them. The CDR3: CASSAHREEGRTEAFF. The CDR3 DNA is TGTGCCAGCAGCGCCCACCGGGAGGAGGGACGAACTGAAGCTTTCTTT.

The rearrangement links TRBV2 to TRBJ2-7; D gene uncertain. This CDR3 has 12 amino acids. V lost 6 bases and J lost 0, with 6 bases in between. Per the germline V gene, CDR1 is SNHLY and CDR2 is FYNNEI. CDR3 loop: CASRRNSYEQYF. For the CDR3, the DNA is TGTGCCAGCAGGCGGAACTCCTACGAGCAGTACTTC.

The chain has TRBV15 and TRBJ1-2; D remains ambiguous. This CDR3 is 13 amino acids long. CDR1 LNHNV and CDR2 YYDKDF come from the germline V gene (reference sequence). V was trimmed by 0 bases and J by 7 bases, leaving 9 bases between them. CDR3 residues: CATSRDERVGYTF. The CDR3 bases are TGTGCCACCAGCAGAGATGAGAGGGTTGGCTACACCTTC. The full variable domain, its missing parts supplied by reference TRBV15 and TRBJ1-2, is DAMVIQNPRYQVTQFGKPVTLSCSQTLNHNVMYWYQQKSSQAPKLLFHYYDKDFNNEADTPDNFQSRRPNTSFCFLDIRSPGLGDTAMYLCATSRDERVGYTFGSGTRLTVV.

The CDR3 sequence: CASSEYTDTQYF. CDR3 nucleotide sequence: TGTGCCAGCAGTGAGTACACAGATACGCAGTATTTT. The V call is TRBV2, the J call TRBJ2-3, with no clear D. The CDR3 is 12 residues long. Trimming took 3 bases from V and 2 from J, leaving 3 bases between them. Germline-derived CDR1 and CDR2 are SNHLY and FYNNEI.

This clone turned up a few times. The chain has TRBV5-4 and TRBJ2-1; 10 positions agree with TRBD2. This CDR3 has 14 residues. Trimming at V came to 1 base and at J to 8 bases, leaving 3 bases not matched to a gene. Germline V gene data show CDR1 as SGHNT and CDR2 as YYREEE (reference sequence). DNA for the CDR3: TGTGCCAGCAGCTTGAGGGGGACTAGCGATGAGCAGTTCTTC. Its protein is CASSLRGTSDEQFF. The full variable domain, in which reference TRBV5-4 and TRBJ2-1 provide the parts outside the CDR3, is ETGVTQSPTHLIKTRGQQVTLRCSSQSGHNTVSWYQQALGQGPQFIFQYYREEENGRGNFPPRFSGLQFPNYSSELNVNALELDDSALYLCASSLRGTSDEQFFGPGTRLTVL.

The J gene is TRBJ2-2, the V gene TRBV19, with 10 bases matching TRBD1. Trimming at V came to 3 bases and at J to 7 bases, leaving 8 bases not matched to a gene. Germline V gene lookup returns CDR1 LNHDA and CDR2 SQIVND (reference sequence). The CDR3 length is 16 residues. CDR3: CASSILGQGIGGELFF. The DNA for the CDR3 is TGTGCCAGTAGTATTTTGGGACAGGGGATCGGCGGGGAGCTGTTTTTT.

This clone was detected once. The J gene is TRBJ2-1, the V gene TRBV6-1; D is tentatively TRBD1 or TRBD2 (6 bases each). The CDR3 extends over 18 amino acids. V was pared by 2 bases and J by 7 bases, with 24 bases between. Germline V CDR1 and CDR2: MNHNS, SASEGT. The CDR3 sequence is CASSEIPPVVGGRNEQFF. The CDR3 DNA sequence: TGTGCCAGCAGTGAAATCCCCCCCGTAGTAGGGGGGAGGAATGAGCAGTTCTTC.

The chain carries TRBV18 and TRBJ1-6; D is perhaps TRBD1 (5 bases). Germline V CDR1 and CDR2: KGHSH, LQKENI. The CDR3 is 14 residues long. V dropped 3 bases and J dropped 6 bases, with 9 bases sitting between them. Here the CDR3 reads CASSPDRTNSPLHF. The CDR3 DNA sequence: TGTGCCAGCTCACCCGACAGAACTAATTCACCCCTCCACTTT.

The chain recombines TRBV19 with TRBJ2-3; D is undetermined. The CDR3 runs 13 residues. The germline V gene encodes CDR1 LNHDA and CDR2 SQIVND (reference sequence). Deletions cut 1 base from V and 6 bases from J, with 8 bases between. CDR3 sequence: CASSIGLGDTQYF. The CDR3 coding sequence is TGTGCCAGTAGTATAGGTTTGGGGGATACGCAGTATTTT.

The J gene is TRBJ2-7, the V gene TRBV3-1 (or the pseudogene TRBV3-2); 12 nucleotides align to TRBD2. Germline CDR1 LGHDT, CDR2 YNNKEL (reference sequence). V lost 4 bases, J lost 5 bases, and 6 bases stayed unmatched. The CDR3 spans 15 residues. The CDR3 loop reads CASSPPSGRANEQYF. The DNA of the CDR3 is TGTGCCAGCAGCCCTCCTAGCGGGAGGGCCAACGAGCAGTACTTC.

The chain couples TRBV5-1 to TRBJ2-7; 7 bases fit TRBD2. The CDR3 is made up of 16 amino acids. V shed 0 bases and J 2 bases; nucleotides not matched to a gene: 8. Germline-derived CDR1 and CDR2 are SGHRS and YFSETQ. The CDR3 DNA reads TGCGCCAGCAGCTTGGGCTCGGGACTAACCGCCTACGAGCAGTACTTC. Encoded protein: CASSLGSGLTAYEQYF. Looking up the rest from reference TRBV5-1 and TRBJ2-7 gives the full variable domain: KAGVTQTPRYLIKTRGQQVTLSCSPISGHRSVSWYQQTPGQGLQFLFEYFSETQRNKGNFPGRFSGRQFSNSRSEMNVSTLELGDSALYLCASSLGSGLTAYEQYFGPGTRLTVT.

This chain joins TRBV7-7 and TRBJ2-5; D gene ambiguous. CDR1 and CDR2 from the germline V gene are SSHAT and FNYEAQ (reference sequence). The CDR3 spans 12 residues. Trimming removed 5 bases at V and 0 bases at J, with 4 bases between. The CDR3 here is CASSVNQETQYF. In DNA, the CDR3 is TGTGCCAGCAGCGTTAACCAAGAGACCCAGTACTTC.

This clone has more than one count but fewer than ten. The chain joins TRBV5-1 to TRBJ1-2, with 7 bases that match TRBD1. Trimming removed 3 bases from V and 5 bases from J; junction bases left unmatched: 4. The V gene's germline CDR1 is SGHRS and CDR2 YFSETQ. CDR3 length: 13 amino acids. The CDR3 reads CASSSQGSYGYTF. The DNA of the CDR3 is TGCGCCAGCAGCTCACAGGGGTCGTATGGCTACACCTTC.

The chain employs TRBV10-3 and TRBJ1-2; D uncertain. Germline CDR1 is ENHRY and CDR2 is SYGVKD. The CDR3 spans 16 residues. Trimming removed 2 bases at V and 4 bases at J, with 17 bases between. CDR3 bases: TGTGCCATCAGTGAGCAGATCTCGGGTCAGACCTATGGCTACACCTTC. Translated, it gives CAISEQISGQTYGYTF.

J is TRBJ2-1 and V is TRBV7-8, with D tentatively TRBD2 (6 bases). CDR1 is SGHVS and CDR2 is FQNEAQ in the germline V gene. Between the trimmed V and J ends, which lost 4 bases and 4 bases, there was a span of 14 bases. The CDR3 runs to 15 residues. Written as DNA, the CDR3 is TGTGCCAGCAGCTCAACGGGGGACGGATACAATGAGCAGTTCTTC. It yields the protein CASSSTGDGYNEQFF.